This TCR beta chain is from a study of Tregs in tolerant kidney transplant recipients. Turning to the study itself: Mixed chimerism was transient after nonmyeloablative marrow transplants from related graft donors.

Using immunoSEQ multiplex PCR, the repertoire was profiled, and TCRdb retains in-frame clones only, with some absent. The sample has 100,000 to 120,000 clones; around 87% are singletons. Study-level points and caveats: For some patients, primers changed over time, blocking nucleotide-level comparison. This study did not directly address biological reproducibility.

CDR1 is SGHTA, CDR2 FQGNSA, per germline. The CDR3 spans 16 residues. Losses at the gene ends were 5 bases for V and 6 bases for J; bases not matched to a gene: 12. Concerning this clone: Its antigen is undetermined.

The origin of this receptor is a human donor who received a combined kidney and bone marrow transplant. This rearrangement joins TRBV7-2 to TRBJ2-3; 9 positions agree with TRBD2. Specimen: CD4+ T cells from blood, collected before the transplant. The CDR3 loop reads CASSPGGGRARDTQYF. CDR3 sequence (DNA): TGTGCCAGCAGCCCGGGGGGCGGGAGGGCCAGGGATACGCAGTATTTT.